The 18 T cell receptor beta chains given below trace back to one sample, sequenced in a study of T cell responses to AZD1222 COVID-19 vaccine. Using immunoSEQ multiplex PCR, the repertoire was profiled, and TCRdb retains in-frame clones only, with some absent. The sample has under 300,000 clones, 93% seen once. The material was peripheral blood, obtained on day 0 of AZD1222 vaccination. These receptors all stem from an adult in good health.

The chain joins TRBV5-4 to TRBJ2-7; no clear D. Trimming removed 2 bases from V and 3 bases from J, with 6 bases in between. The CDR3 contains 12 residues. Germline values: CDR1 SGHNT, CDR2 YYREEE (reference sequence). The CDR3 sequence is CASSLSGYEQYF. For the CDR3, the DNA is TGTGCCAGCAGCTTAAGTGGCTACGAGCAGTACTTC.

The CDR3 sequence is CASSGRRYEQYF. In DNA form, the CDR3 reads TGTGCCAGCTCGGGACGACGCTACGAGCAGTACTTC. The chain uses TRBV19 and TRBJ2-7; D tentatively fits TRBD1 or TRBD2 (5 bases each). Germline V gives CDR1 LNHDA, CDR2 SQIVND (reference sequence). The length of the CDR3 is 12 residues. V dropped 9 bases and J dropped 3 bases, with 12 bases sitting between them.

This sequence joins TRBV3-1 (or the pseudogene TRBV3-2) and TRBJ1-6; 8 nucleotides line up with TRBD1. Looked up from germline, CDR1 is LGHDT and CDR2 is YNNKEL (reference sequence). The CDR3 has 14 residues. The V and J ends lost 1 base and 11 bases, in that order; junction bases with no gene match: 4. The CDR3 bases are TGTGCCAGCAGCCAAGGAGGACAGGGAACACCCCTCCACTTT. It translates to CASSQGGQGTPLHF.

CDR3 region: CACPSLRSGANVLTF. CDR3 coding DNA: TGTGCCTGTCCGAGCTTGCGCTCAGGGGCCAACGTCCTGACTTTC. The chain links TRBV30 to TRBJ2-6; no firm D call. V was trimmed by 6 bases and J by 4 bases, leaving 16 bases between them. The germline V gene has CDR1 GTSNPN and CDR2 SVGIG (reference sequence). The CDR3 totals 15 residues.

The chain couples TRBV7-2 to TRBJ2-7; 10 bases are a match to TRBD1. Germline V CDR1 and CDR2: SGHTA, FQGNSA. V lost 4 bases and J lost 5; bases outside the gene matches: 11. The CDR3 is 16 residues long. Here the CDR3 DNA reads TGTGCCAGCAGCTCCGGGTGGGGACAGGGGAGGAACGAGCAGTACTTC. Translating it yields CASSSGWGQGRNEQYF.

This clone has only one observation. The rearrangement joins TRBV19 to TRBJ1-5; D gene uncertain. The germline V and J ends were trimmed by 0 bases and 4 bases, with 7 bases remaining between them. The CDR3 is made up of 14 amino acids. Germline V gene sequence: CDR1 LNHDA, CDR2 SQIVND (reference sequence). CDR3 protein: CASSIDLSNQPQHF. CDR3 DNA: TGTGCCAGTAGTATAGATCTGTCTAATCAGCCCCAGCATTTT.

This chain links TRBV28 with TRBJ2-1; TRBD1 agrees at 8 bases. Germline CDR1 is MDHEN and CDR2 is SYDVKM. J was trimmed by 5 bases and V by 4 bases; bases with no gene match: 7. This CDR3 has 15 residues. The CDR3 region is CASSSPGQVNNEQFF. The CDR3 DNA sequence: TGTGCCAGCAGTTCACCGGGACAGGTCAACAATGAGCAGTTCTTC.

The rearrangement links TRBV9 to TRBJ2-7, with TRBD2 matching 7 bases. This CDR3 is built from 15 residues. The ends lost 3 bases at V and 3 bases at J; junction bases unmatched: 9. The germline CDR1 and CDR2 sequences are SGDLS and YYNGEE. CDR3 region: CASSAERGGVYEQYF. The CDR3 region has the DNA TGTGCCAGCAGCGCTGAGAGGGGAGGGGTCTACGAGCAGTACTTC.

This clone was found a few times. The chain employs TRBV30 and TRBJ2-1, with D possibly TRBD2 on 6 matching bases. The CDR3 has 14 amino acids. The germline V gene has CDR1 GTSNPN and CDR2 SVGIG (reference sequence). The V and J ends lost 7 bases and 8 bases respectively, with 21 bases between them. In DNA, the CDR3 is TGTGCCTTCGAGACCCGGGGGATGACCGATGAGCAGTTCTTC. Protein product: CAFETRGMTDEQFF.

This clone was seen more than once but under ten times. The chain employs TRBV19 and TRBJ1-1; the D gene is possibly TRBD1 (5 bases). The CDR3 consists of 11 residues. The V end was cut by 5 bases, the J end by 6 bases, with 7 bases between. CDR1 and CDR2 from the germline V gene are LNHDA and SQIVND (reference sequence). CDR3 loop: CASSWGAEAFF. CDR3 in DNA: TGTGCCAGTAGTTGGGGGGCTGAAGCTTTCTTT.

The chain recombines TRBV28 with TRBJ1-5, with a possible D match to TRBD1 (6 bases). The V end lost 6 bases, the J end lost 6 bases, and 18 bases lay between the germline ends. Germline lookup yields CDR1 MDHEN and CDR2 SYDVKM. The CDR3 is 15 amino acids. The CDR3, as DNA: TGTGCCAGCAGCTTAAGGACAGCGCCGGGTCAGCCCCAGCATTTT. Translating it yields CASSLRTAPGQPQHF.

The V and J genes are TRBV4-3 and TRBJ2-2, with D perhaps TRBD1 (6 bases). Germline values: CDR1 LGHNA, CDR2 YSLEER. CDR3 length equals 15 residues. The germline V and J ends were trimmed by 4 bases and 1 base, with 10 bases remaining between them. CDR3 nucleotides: TGCGCCAGCAGCCCACAGGGACGGAACACCGGGGAGCTGTTTTTT. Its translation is CASSPQGRNTGELFF.

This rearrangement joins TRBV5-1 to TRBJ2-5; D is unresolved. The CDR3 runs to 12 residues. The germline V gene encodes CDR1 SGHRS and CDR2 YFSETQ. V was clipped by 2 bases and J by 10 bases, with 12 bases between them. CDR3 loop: CASSFNPVDQYF. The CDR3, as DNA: TGCGCCAGCAGCTTTAACCCCGTGGACCAGTACTTC. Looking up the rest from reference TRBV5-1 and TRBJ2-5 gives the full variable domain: KAGVTQTPRYLIKTRGQQVTLSCSPISGHRSVSWYQQTPGQGLQFLFEYFSETQRNKGNFPGRFSGRQFSNSRSEMNVSTLELGDSALYLCASSFNPVDQYFGPGTRLLVL.

The CDR3 sequence: CASSPTRGGNYEQYF. The CDR3 DNA is TGTGCCAGCAGCCCGACTCGCGGGGGGAACTACGAGCAGTACTTC. V is TRBV5-4 and J is TRBJ2-7, with TRBD2 identical over 8 bases. This CDR3 is 15 amino acids long. V lost 4 bases and J lost 3; bases outside the gene matches: 9. Looked up from germline, CDR1 is SGHNT and CDR2 is YYREEE (reference sequence).

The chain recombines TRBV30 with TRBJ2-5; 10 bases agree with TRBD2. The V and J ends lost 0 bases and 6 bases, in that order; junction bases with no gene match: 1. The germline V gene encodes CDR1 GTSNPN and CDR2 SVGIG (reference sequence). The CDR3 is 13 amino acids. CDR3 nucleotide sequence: TGTGCCTGGAGTGTAGCGGGAGGGAAGACCCAGTACTTC. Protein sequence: CAWSVAGGKTQYF.

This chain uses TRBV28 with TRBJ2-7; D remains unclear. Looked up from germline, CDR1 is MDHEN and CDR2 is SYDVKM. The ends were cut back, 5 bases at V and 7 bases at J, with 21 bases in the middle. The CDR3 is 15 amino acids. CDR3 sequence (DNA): TGTGCCAGCAGTGCCCCGGCCGGTATCGCTCATGAGCAGTACTTC. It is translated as CASSAPAGIAHEQYF.

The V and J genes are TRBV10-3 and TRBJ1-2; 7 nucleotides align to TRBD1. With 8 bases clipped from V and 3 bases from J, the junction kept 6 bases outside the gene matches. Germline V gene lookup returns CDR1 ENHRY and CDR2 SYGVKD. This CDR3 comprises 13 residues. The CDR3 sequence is CAIGTARDYGYTF. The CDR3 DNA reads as TGTGCCATCGGGACAGCCCGCGACTATGGCTACACCTTC.

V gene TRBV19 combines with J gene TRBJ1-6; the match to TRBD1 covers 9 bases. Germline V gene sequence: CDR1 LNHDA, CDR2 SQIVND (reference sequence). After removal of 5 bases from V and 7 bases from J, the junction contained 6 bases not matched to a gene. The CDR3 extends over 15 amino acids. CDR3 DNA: TGTGCCAGTAGTTGGGGACAGGGCATCAATTCACCCCTCCACTTT. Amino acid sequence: CASSWGQGINSPLHF.